This is a list of T cell receptor beta chains from one sample in a study of a mutant IDH1 vaccine in newly diagnosed glioma. These receptors' targets are unknown. Profiling relied on immunoSEQ multiplex PCR, and the TCRdb table lists in-frame clones only, not all of them. Found here are about 48,000 clones, around 85% of them singletons; the top ten hold more than 6.5%. This material consisted of PBMCs, taken from a glioma patient whose treatment included an IDH1 peptide vaccine. The receptors derive from a man aged 35 to 55 with glioma. CDR3s include the opening cysteine and the closing phenylalanine or tryptophan. A D gene is named only where the DNA matches it firmly. Only part of the rows carry a size: once, few, many, or a class if the clone is expanded.

. | . | TRBJ1-5 | TRBV2 | CASSEARRPQPQHF | TGTGCCAGCAGTGAAGCGCGGCGGCCTCAGCCCCAGCATTTT
. | . | TRBJ1-4 | TRBV2 | CASSGQSRGEKLFF | TGTGCCAGCAGTGGACAGTCCCGGGGTGAAAAACTGTTTTTT
. | . | TRBJ2-7 | TRBV5-6 | CASSPTTTGISYEQYF | TGTGCCAGCAGCCCAACAACTACAGGGATCTCCTACGAGCAGTACTTC
. | . | TRBJ2-3 | TRBV5-1 | CASSSSRAVTDTQYF | TGCGCCAGCAGCTCTTCGCGGGCAGTAACAGATACGCAGTATTTT
. | TRBD1 | TRBJ2-7 | TRBV5-8 | CASSKTGGNYEQYF | TGTGCCAGCAGCAAGACAGGGGGCAACTACGAGCAGTACTTC
few | . | TRBJ2-7 | TRBV4-1 | CASSQGDRYEQYF | TGCGCCAGCAGCCAAGGCGACAGGTACGAGCAGTACTTC
once | . | TRBJ2-5 | TRBV4-1 | CASSQGGAGPQETQYF | TGCGCCAGCAGCCAAGGGGGGGCGGGTCCCCAAGAGACCCAGTACTTC
. | . | TRBJ1-3 | TRBV29-1 | CSVGTTGNTIYF | TGCAGCGTCGGGACGACTGGAAACACCATATATTTT
once | TRBD1 | TRBJ2-2 | TRBV18 | CASSPRGTDTGELFF | TGTGCCAGCTCACCACGGGGGACAGACACCGGGGAGCTGTTTTTT
once | TRBD2 | TRBJ2-3 | TRBV27 | CASTAGGSEDTQYF | TGTGCCAGCACGGCGGGGGGTTCCGAAGATACGCAGTATTTT
. | TRBD1 | TRBJ1-1 | TRBV6-1 | CASSESGQGTEAFF | TGTGCCAGCAGTGAATCCGGACAGGGCACTGAAGCTTTCTTT
. | TRBD1 | TRBJ2-2 | TRBV6-5 | CASRRTGYTGELFF | TGTGCCAGCAGAAGGACAGGGTACACCGGGGAGCTGTTTTTT
. | TRBD2 | TRBJ2-5 | TRBV12-5 | CASGSGGAAYTETQYF | TGTGCTAGTGGTAGCGGGGGGGCCGCATATACCGAGACCCAGTACTTC
few | TRBD2 | TRBJ2-1 | TRBV11-2 | CASSLGLARNEQFF | TGTGCCAGCAGCTTGGGACTAGCGAGGAATGAGCAGTTCTTC
. | . | TRBJ2-7 | TRBV5-6 | CASSPRGKNYEQYF | TGTGCCAGCAGCCCCCGGGGGAAGAACTACGAGCAGTACTTC
few | TRBD1 | TRBJ1-1 | TRBV5-1 | CASRGTGKGAFF | TGCGCCAGCAGGGGGACAGGGAAAGGGGCTTTCTTT
. | . | TRBJ2-7 | TRBV5-6 | CASSLEGRTYEQYF | TGTGCCAGCAGCTTGGAAGGGAGGACCTACGAGCAGTACTTC
. | TRBD1 | TRBJ1-2 | TRBV6-5 | CASSSHTGGLGYTF | TGTGCCAGCAGTTCCCATACAGGGGGGTTGGGCTACACCTTC
. | . | TRBJ1-2 | TRBV30 | CAWNPQADYGYTF | TGTGCCTGGAATCCACAGGCCGACTATGGCTACACCTTC
medium-sized | . | TRBJ2-7 | TRBV6-1 | CASSDLGAEQYF | TGTGCCAGCAGTGACCTGGGGGCCGAGCAGTACTTC
few | . | TRBJ1-6 | TRBV10-2 | CASSVGSFYNSPLHF | TGCGCCAGCAGTGTGGGCAGCTTCTATAATTCACCCCTCCACTTT
. | . | TRBJ1-1 | TRBV9 | CASSVSPAEAFF | TGTGCCAGCAGCGTAAGCCCGGCTGAAGCTTTCTTT
. | TRBD1 | TRBJ2-1 | TRBV4-1 | CASSSPRDRGSNEQFF | TGCGCCAGCAGCTCCCCCCGGGACAGGGGATCCAATGAGCAGTTCTTC
. | . | TRBJ2-3 | TRBV13 | CASSPRFTRGDTQYF | TGTGCCAGCAGCCCGAGATTCACCCGAGGGGATACGCAGTATTTT
. | TRBD1 | TRBJ2-5 | TRBV9 | CASSVAGTGWETQYF | TGTGCCAGCAGCGTAGCCGGGACAGGGTGGGAGACCCAGTACTTC
. | . | TRBJ1-1 | TRBV13 | CASSLAGPPTEAFF | TGTGCCAGCAGCTTAGCGGGCCCCCCCACTGAAGCTTTCTTT
. | TRBD1 | TRBJ1-4 | TRBV5-1 | CASSPLPGQGATNEKLFF | TGCGCCAGCAGCCCCCTTCCGGGACAGGGGGCAACTAATGAAAAACTGTTTTTT
. | . | TRBJ2-3 | TRBV2 | CASSTPQNRELVTDTQYF | TGTGCCAGCAGCACTCCACAGAACAGGGAGTTGGTTACAGATACGCAGTATTTT
. | . | TRBJ1-3 | TRBV5-6 | CASSWGSGNTIYF | TGTGCCAGCAGCTGGGGGTCTGGAAACACCATATATTTT
. | TRBD1 | TRBJ1-2 | TRBV5-1 | CASSSGQGFGYTF | TGCGCCAGCAGCTCGGGACAGGGATTTGGCTACACCTTC
few | . | TRBJ1-2 | TRBV10-3 | CAISAETNYGYTF | TGTGCCATCAGCGCAGAAACTAACTATGGCTACACCTTC
. | TRBD2 | TRBJ2-1 | TRBV12-5 | CASGLTLAGGYNEQFF | TGTGCTAGTGGCCTAACACTAGCGGGGGGATACAATGAGCAGTTCTTC
. | . | TRBJ2-1 | TRBV6-5 | CASGQRSYNEQFF | TGTGCCAGCGGTCAGCGCTCCTACAATGAGCAGTTCTTC
. | . | TRBJ2-5 | TRBV29-1 | CSVGRVIGETQYF | TGCAGCGTTGGAAGGGTAATAGGAGAGACCCAGTACTTC
. | . | TRBJ1-2 | TRBV20-1 | CSASRAGGYTF | TGCAGTGCTAGCAGGGCCGGTGGCTACACCTTC
few | . | TRBJ1-1 | TRBV7-9 | CASSLGSGVNTEAFF | TGTGCCAGCAGCTTAGGGTCAGGCGTTAACACTGAAGCTTTCTTT
. | TRBD1 | TRBJ2-7 | TRBV5-6 | CASSRPGQATYEQYF | TGTGCCAGCAGCAGACCGGGACAGGCAACCTACGAGCAGTACTTC
. | . | TRBJ2-1 | TRBV7-2 | CASSSLQGSSYNEQFF | TGTGCCAGCAGCTCGCTACAGGGATCCTCCTACAATGAGCAGTTCTTC
once | . | TRBJ2-3 | TRBV6-5 | CASSATSIPDTQYF | TGTGCCAGCAGTGCCACGAGCATTCCAGATACGCAGTATTTT
. | TRBD2 | TRBJ2-7 | TRBV5-1 | CASSLLLAGPTEAYEQYF | TGCGCCAGCAGCTTACTACTAGCGGGGCCGACCGAGGCCTACGAGCAGTACTTC
. | . | TRBJ2-2 | TRBV27 | CASSQAGAGELFF | TGTGCCAGCAGCCAGGCGGGTGCCGGGGAGCTGTTTTTT
. | . | TRBJ2-6 | TRBV7-8 | CASSFSGYSGANVLTF | TGTGCCAGCAGCTTTTCGGGGTACTCTGGGGCCAACGTCCTGACTTTC
. | . | TRBJ2-1 | TRBV5-1 | CASSLVVGLNEQFF | TGCGCCAGCAGCTTGGTAGTTGGGTTGAATGAGCAGTTCTTC
. | TRBD2 | TRBJ2-3 | TRBV6-5 | CASSYSTLRGEDTQYF | TGTGCCAGCAGTTACTCGACGCTTCGGGGGGAAGATACGCAGTATTTT
. | . | TRBJ1-3 | TRBV6-1 | CASKKQANSGNTIYF | TGTGCCAGCAAGAAACAGGCGAACTCTGGAAACACCATATATTTT
few | . | TRBJ2-5 | TRBV6-6 | CASSMFPQETQYF | TGTGCCAGCAGTATGTTCCCCCAAGAGACCCAGTACTTC
. | . | TRBJ2-7 | TRBV19 | CASSMGHGSYEQYF | TGTGCCAGTAGTATGGGACACGGGTCCTACGAGCAGTACTTC